This entry features one TCR beta chain sequence. It has no known antigen specificity. This sample stems from a study of synovial regulatory T cells in juvenile arthritis (dated by TCRdb to 2015 to 2017). For the study in its entirety: Of the sequenced patients, roughly 6 received methotrexate, one received methotrexate plus infliximab, a few were therapy-naive, and one had no treatment information. TCRbeta CDR3 repertoires of blood iaTreg cells, other blood Treg cells and synovial fluid Treg cells from matched patient samples were compared in the study. Effector T cell subsets were also sequenced in the study cohort for comparisons, but only blood and synovial fluid Treg cells are covered by the Treg dataset alone. Treg and Teff subsets from roughly 10 JIA patients with active disease were included in the TCR repertoire comparisons.

Paper-wide results and their limitations: Lower TCR diversity was observed in blood iaTreg cells than in other blood Treg cells, consistent with antigen-driven expansion. iaTreg TCR repertoires were found to be largely private across patients and to partially overlap with synovial Teff and blood CPL repertoires. Synovial Treg cells shared more CDR3 sequences with iaTreg cells than with other blood Treg cells; Chao-Jaccard similarity confirmed closer relation.

The donors for the TCR repertoire analysis were some 11 juvenile idiopathic arthritis patients with active disease who had not reached inactive disease, of whom 3 were polyarticular and 8 were oligoarticular. A median age of roughly 11 years (range about 2.1-25) and a median disease duration of around seven years (range 0.2-19.1) were recorded for the TCR-sequenced patients. The samples used for TCR repertoire analysis were collected at two centres in Italy. Peripheral blood mononuclear cells were separated using a Histopaque-1077 density gradient and frozen in approximately 90% FCS with around 10% DMSO. Spanning cysteine to phenylalanine, the CDR3 consists of 15 amino acids. No DNA appears here. CDR1 and CDR2 are read off the germline V gene as MNHNS and SASEGT. Library preparation used the immunoSEQ multiplex PCR assay. TCRbeta CDR3 sequencing was performed by Adaptive Biotechnologies. The source study handled its data this way. Repertoire similarity was assessed using the Chao-modified Jaccard index and the median clonotype overlap from 200 random subsamples at equal sample size. Similarity analyses were performed using either productive nucleotide sequences or in silico-translated amino acid sequences. Repertoires were compared using hierarchical clustering with single linkage and t-SNE, both based on Chao-modified Jaccard distances. Repertoire diversity was quantified with the Renyi index, after sample size normalisation, across a range of alpha values. TCRdb carries this immuneACCESS record with in-frame sequences only. Its versions omit some clonotypes, under half of them owing to an unresolved V gene in the studies checked, with the rest unexplained. D and trimming were read from the DNA, whereas the V and J calls and clone size are those reported in that table. The record for this sample contains roughly 9,800 clones. Of the sample, about 0.33% falls within the top ten clones.

The chain couples TRBV6-1 to TRBJ2-2; the TCRdb D gene call, TRBD2, has no DNA to confirm it. This clonotype was sampled from a donor between 2 and 29 years old with juvenile idiopathic arthritis. Sequencing used Treg cells from blood. Read against the paper, the sample's cell subset or site label means: remaining (HLA-DR-negative) circulating blood Treg cells. The CDR3 is CASSKPGLNTGELFF.